The 5 T cell receptor beta chains in this list originate from one sample, sequenced in a study of human T cells and chemical hapten exposure. One entry per CDR3 protein results from TCRdb running MiXCR on the RACE reads. Among 180,000 or so distinct CDR3 sequences listed, about 14% were seen once. Time point defined: patch test 1, 2 weeks after DPC sensitization. Treatment specified: therapeutic diphenylcyclopropenone sensitization with weekly scalp DPC. The sample consisted of whole blood, taken in connection with sensitization to the hapten diphenylcyclopropenone (DPC). All receptors derive from a woman aged 30 to 39 with alopecia areata. Some clones in this sample may be carry-over from other donors' samples.

The table lists this clonotype with a few counts. The chain has TRBV6-6 and TRBJ2-7; D may be TRBD2 (5 bases). The V end was cut by 4 bases, the J end by 6 bases, with 10 bases between. There are 12 residues in the CDR3. Germline V gene data show CDR1 as MNHNY and CDR2 as SVGAGI (reference sequence). CDR3 protein: CASSSPAGEQYF. CDR3 DNA: TGTGCCAGCAGTTCCCCGGCGGGCGAGCAGTACTTC.

This clonotype was seen more than once but under ten times. The gene calls are TRBV7-3 and TRBJ1-1; D is possibly TRBD1 (5 bases). V shed 1 base and J shed 4 bases, with 10 bases lying between them. CDR1 and CDR2 from the germline V gene are SGHTA and FQGTGA. The CDR3 loop spans 14 amino acids. The DNA of the CDR3 is TGTGCCAGCAGCTTAAGGGACGGCCCCACTGAAGCTTTCTTT. This codes for CASSLRDGPTEAFF.

This rearrangement joins TRBV7-2 to TRBJ1-4, with 9 bases aligning to TRBD1. CDR3 size: 14 residues. The J segment lost 8 bases and the V segment lost 5 bases, leaving 6 bases of the junction unmatched. Germline V gene sequence: CDR1 SGHTA, CDR2 FQGNSA. The CDR3 DNA reads as TGTGCCAGCAGCAGGGACAGGGAAGGGGAAAAACTGTTTTTT. This gives the protein CASSRDREGEKLFF.

This clonotype was detected a few times. The chain recombines TRBV14 with TRBJ2-1; D remains ambiguous. The ends were cut back, 0 bases at V and 0 bases at J, with 9 bases in the middle. The CDR3 extends over 16 amino acids. Germline loops: CDR1 SGHDN, CDR2 FVKESK. The CDR3 DNA is TGTGCCAGCAGCCAAGATCGCGGATACTCCTACAATGAGCAGTTCTTC. Its protein product is CASSQDRGYSYNEQFF.

The J gene is TRBJ2-3, the V gene TRBV7-9; the D call may be TRBD1 or TRBD2 (6 bases each). Germline CDR1 is SEHNR and CDR2 is FQNEAQ (reference sequence). The CDR3 has 16 amino acids. Trimming took 2 bases from V and 3 from J, leaving 15 bases between them. The CDR3 DNA reads TGTGCCAGCAGCTTATCGACTAGTCAGGGGACAGATACGCAGTATTTT. Its protein is CASSLSTSQGTDTQYF. Variable domain in full (rest from reference TRBV7-9 and TRBJ2-3): DTGVSQNPRHKITKRGQNVTFRCDPISEHNRLYWYRQTLGQGPEFLTYFQNEAQLEKSRLLSDRFSAERPKGSFSTLEIQRTEQGDSAMYLCASSLSTSQGTDTQYFGPGTRLTVL.